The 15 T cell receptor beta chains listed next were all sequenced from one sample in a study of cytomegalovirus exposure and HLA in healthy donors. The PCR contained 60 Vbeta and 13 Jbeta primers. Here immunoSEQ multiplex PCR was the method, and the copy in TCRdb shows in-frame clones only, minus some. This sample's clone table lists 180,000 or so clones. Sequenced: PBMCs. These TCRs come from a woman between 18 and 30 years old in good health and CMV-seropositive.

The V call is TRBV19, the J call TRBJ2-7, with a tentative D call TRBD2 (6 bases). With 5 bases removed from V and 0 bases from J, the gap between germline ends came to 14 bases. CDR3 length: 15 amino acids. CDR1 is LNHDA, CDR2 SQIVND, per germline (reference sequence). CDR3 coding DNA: TGTGCCAGTAGTGGAGGGGCACGGAGCTCCTACGAGCAGTACTTC. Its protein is CASSGGARSSYEQYF.

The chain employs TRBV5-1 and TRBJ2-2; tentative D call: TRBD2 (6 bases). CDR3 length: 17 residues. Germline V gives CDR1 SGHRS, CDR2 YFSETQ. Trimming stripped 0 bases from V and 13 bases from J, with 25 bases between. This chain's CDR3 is CASSLDSGSRDLGRLFF. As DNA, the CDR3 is TGCGCCAGCAGCTTGGACTCAGGGTCCCGGGACTTAGGTCGGCTGTTTTTT.

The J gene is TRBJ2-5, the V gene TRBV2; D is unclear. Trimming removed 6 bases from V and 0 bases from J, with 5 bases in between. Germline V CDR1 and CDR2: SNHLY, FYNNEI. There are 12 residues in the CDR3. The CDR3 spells CASRRNQETQYF. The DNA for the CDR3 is TGTGCCAGCAGGCGGAACCAAGAGACCCAGTACTTC.

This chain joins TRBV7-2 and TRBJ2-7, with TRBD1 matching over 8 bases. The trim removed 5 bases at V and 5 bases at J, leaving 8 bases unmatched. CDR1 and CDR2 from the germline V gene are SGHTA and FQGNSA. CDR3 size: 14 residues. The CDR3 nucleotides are TGTGCCAGCAGCGCCGGACAGGGTCCCCACGAGCAGTACTTC. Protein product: CASSAGQGPHEQYF.

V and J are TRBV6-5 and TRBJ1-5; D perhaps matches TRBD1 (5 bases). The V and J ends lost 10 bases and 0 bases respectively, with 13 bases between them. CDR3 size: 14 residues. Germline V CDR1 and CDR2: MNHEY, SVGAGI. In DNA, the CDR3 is TGTGCCACTCATGACAGTTATAGCAATCAGCCCCAGCATTTT. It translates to CATHDSYSNQPQHF.

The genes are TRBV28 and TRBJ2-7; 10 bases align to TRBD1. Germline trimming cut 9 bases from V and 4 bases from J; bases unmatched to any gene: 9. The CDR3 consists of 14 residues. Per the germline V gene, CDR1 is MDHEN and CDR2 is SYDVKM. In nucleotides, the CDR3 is TGTGCCAGTTCAAAGACAGGGGGCAAATACGAGCAGTACTTC. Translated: CASSKTGGKYEQYF.

The CDR3 sequence is CASSDGQGLAKETQYF. The CDR3 region has the DNA TGTGCCAGCAGCGATGGCCAGGGACTAGCGAAAGAGACCCAGTACTTC. The chain is built from TRBV9 and TRBJ2-5, with 10 bases identical to TRBD2. J lost 3 bases, V lost 3 bases, and 8 bases had no gene match. This CDR3 comprises 16 residues. CDR1 is SGDLS, CDR2 YYNGEE, per germline.

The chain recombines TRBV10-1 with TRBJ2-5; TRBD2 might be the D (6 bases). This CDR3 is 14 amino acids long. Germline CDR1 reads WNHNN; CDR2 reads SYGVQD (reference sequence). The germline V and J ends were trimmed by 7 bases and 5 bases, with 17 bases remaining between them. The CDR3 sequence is CASNLGRRGETQYF. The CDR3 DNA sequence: TGCGCCAGCAATTTGGGCAGGCGGGGCGAGACCCAGTACTTC.

In DNA, the CDR3 is TGTGCCAGTAGTATCAGTGAAAAACTGTTTTTT. Amino acid sequence: CASSISEKLFF. This chain links TRBV19 with TRBJ1-4; D remains ambiguous. V dropped 3 bases and J dropped 7 bases, with 3 bases sitting between them. CDR1 is LNHDA, CDR2 SQIVND, per germline (reference sequence). The CDR3 is 11 amino acids.

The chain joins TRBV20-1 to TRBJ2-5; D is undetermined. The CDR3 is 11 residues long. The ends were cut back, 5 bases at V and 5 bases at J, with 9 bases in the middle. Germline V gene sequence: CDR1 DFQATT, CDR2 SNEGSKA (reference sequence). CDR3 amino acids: CSASSSETQYF. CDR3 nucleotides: TGCAGTGCTTCTAGTTCGGAGACCCAGTACTTC.

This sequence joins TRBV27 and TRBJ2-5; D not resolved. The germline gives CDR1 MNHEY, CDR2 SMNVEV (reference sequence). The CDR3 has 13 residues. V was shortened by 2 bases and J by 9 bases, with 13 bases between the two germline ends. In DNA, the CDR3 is TGTGCCAGCAGTTTAGCGGCCGATAACGCCCAGTACTTC. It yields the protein CASSLAADNAQYF.

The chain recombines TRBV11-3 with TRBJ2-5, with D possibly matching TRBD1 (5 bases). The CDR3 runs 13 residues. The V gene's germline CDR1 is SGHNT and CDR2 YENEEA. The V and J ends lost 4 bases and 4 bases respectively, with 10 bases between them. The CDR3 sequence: CASSWRRGETQYF. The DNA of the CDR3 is TGTGCCAGCAGCTGGCGAAGGGGAGAGACCCAGTACTTC. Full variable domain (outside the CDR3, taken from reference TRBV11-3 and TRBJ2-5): EAGVVQSPRYKIIEKKQPVAFWCNPISGHNTLYWYLQNLGQGPELLIRYENEEAVDDSQLPKDRFSAERLKGVDSTLKIQPAELGDSAVYLCASSWRRGETQYFGPGTRLLVL.

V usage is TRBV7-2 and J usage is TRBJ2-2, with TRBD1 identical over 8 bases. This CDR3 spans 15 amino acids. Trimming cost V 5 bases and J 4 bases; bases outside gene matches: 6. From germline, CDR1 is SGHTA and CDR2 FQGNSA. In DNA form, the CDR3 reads TGTGCCAGCAGCCAGACAGGGGCCTTCACCGGGGAGCTGTTTTTT. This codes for CASSQTGAFTGELFF.

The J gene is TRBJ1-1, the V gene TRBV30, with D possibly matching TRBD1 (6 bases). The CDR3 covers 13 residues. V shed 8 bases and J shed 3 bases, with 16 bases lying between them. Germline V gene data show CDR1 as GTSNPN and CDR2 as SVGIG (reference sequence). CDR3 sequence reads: CANEAGTYTEAFF. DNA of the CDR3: TGTGCCAACGAAGCCGGGACATACACTGAAGCTTTCTTT.

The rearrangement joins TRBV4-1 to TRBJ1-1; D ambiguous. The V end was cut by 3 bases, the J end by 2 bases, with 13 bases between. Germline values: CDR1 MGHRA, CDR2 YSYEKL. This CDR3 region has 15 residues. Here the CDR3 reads CASSQTGIPNTEAFF. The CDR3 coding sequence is TGCGCCAGCAGCCAGACCGGGATCCCTAACACTGAAGCTTTCTTT.